Following are 8 T cell receptor beta chains from one sample sequenced in a study of siplizumab effects on memory and regulatory T cells. Method: immunoSEQ multiplex PCR; TCRdb's copy keeps in-frame clones and lacks some. The sample includes 90,000 to 110,000 clones, about 92% of them seen just once. Sequencing used CD4+ T cells sorted from blood. The source is a human donor in good health.

In DNA form, the CDR3 reads TGTGCCAGCAGTGTGGGGGGTGTGAGGGGCTATGGCTACACCTTC. This codes for CASSVGGVRGYGYTF. This chain joins TRBV2 and TRBJ1-2, with D perhaps matching TRBD1 (5 bases). Germline CDR1 SNHLY, CDR2 FYNNEI. V shed 4 bases and J shed 4 bases, with 16 bases lying between them. The CDR3 spans 15 residues. Variable domain in full (rest from reference TRBV2 and TRBJ1-2): EPEVTQTPSHQVTQMGQEVILRCVPISNHLYFYWYRQILGQKVEFLVSFYNNEISEKSEIFDDQFSVERPDGSNFTLKIRSTKLEDSAMYFCASSVGGVRGYGYTFGSGTRLTVV.

The chain uses TRBV7-9 and TRBJ1-1, with D possibly being TRBD1 (5 bases). This CDR3 has 15 residues. Germline CDR1 SEHNR, CDR2 FQNEAQ (reference sequence). V was trimmed by 3 bases and J by 5 bases, leaving 16 bases between them. The CDR3 sequence: CASSLGGGFGTEAFF. CDR3 nucleotide sequence: TGTGCCAGCAGCTTGGGGGGAGGGTTCGGAACTGAAGCTTTCTTT. The full variable domain, its missing parts supplied by reference TRBV7-9 and TRBJ1-1, is DTGVSQNPRHKITKRGQNVTFRCDPISEHNRLYWYRQTLGQGPEFLTYFQNEAQLEKSRLLSDRFSAERPKGSFSTLEIQRTEQGDSAMYLCASSLGGGFGTEAFFGQGTRLTVV.

The CDR3 coding sequence is TGTGCCATCGGGCAGGGGGTCGATGGAAACACCATATATTTT. Protein product: CAIGQGVDGNTIYF. J is TRBJ1-3 and V is TRBV10-3, with 7 nucleotides matching TRBD1. The ends lost 8 bases at V and 3 bases at J; junction bases unmatched: 7. The CDR3 loop spans 14 amino acids. Germline CDR1 reads ENHRY; CDR2 reads SYGVKD.

In the case of this clone: In this CDR3 the conserved last residue, phenylalanine or tryptophan, is missing, so a read error is likely. This rearrangement joins TRBV5-1 to TRBJ1-2; D gene unclear. CDR1 is SGHRS, CDR2 YFSETQ, per germline. This CDR3 comprises 13 residues. V was cut by 0 bases and J by 8 bases, with 11 bases left in between. The DNA of the CDR3 is TGCGCCAGCAGCTTGGAGCCCCACGACGGCTACACCCTC. Protein sequence: CASSLEPHDGYTL.

Here the CDR3 reads CARAPGTGRYEQYF. For the CDR3, the DNA is TGTGCCCGAGCCCCCGGGACAGGGCGGTACGAGCAGTACTTC. This chain connects TRBV28 to TRBJ2-7; 9 bases map to TRBD1. This CDR3 region has 14 residues. The V gene end was trimmed by 11 bases and the J gene end by 4 bases; junction bases not matched to a gene: 12. CDR1 is MDHEN and CDR2 is SYDVKM in the germline V gene.

The genes are TRBV9 and TRBJ2-3; possibly TRBD1 or TRBD2 for D (5 bases each). V was pared by 1 base and J by 5 bases, with 17 bases between. This CDR3 contains 16 residues. The germline CDR1 and CDR2 sequences are SGDLS and YYNGEE. For the CDR3, the DNA is TGTGCCAGCAGCGTAAGGGACGGGGTGACGAGAGATACGCAGTATTTT. Protein product: CASSVRDGVTRDTQYF.

This chain connects TRBV7-3 to TRBJ2-2, with TRBD2 matching over 10 bases. Germline loops: CDR1 SGHTA, CDR2 FQGTGA. CDR3 size: 19 residues. J lost 5 bases, V lost 1 base, and 13 bases had no gene match. CDR3 region: CASSLMASSGGRRTGELFF. CDR3 coding DNA: TGTGCCAGCAGCTTAATGGCCTCTAGCGGGGGCCGAAGGACCGGGGAGCTGTTTTTT. Filled out from reference TRBV7-3 and TRBJ2-2, the complete variable domain reads GAGVSQTPSNKVTEKGKYVELRCDPISGHTALYWYRQSLGQGPEFLIYFQGTGAADDSGLPNDRFFAVRPEGSVSTLKIQRTERGDSAVYLCASSLMASSGGRRTGELFFGEGSRLTVL.

The chain has TRBV28 and TRBJ2-3; the D is unclear. Germline assignment: CDR1 MDHEN and CDR2 SYDVKM. CDR3 length: 12 residues. Trimming took off 5 bases at V and 7 bases at J, with 10 bases between the two ends. The DNA for the CDR3 is TGTGCCAGCAGTCGGAACGATCATACGCAGTATTTT. Translating gives CASSRNDHTQYF.